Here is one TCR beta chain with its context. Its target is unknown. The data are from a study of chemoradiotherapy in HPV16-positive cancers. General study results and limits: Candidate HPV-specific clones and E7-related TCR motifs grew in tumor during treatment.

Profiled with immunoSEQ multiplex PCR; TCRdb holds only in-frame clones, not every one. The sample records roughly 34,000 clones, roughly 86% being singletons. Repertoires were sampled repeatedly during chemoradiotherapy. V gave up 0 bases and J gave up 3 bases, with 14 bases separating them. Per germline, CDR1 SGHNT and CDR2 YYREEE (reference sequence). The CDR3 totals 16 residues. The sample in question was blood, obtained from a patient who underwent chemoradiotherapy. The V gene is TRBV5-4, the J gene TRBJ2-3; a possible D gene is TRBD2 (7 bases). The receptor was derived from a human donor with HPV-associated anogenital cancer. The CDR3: CASSLASGGLTDTQYF. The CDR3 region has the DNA TGTGCCAGCAGCTTGGCCTCGGGGGGCCTGACAGATACGCAGTATTTT.